This passage covers 6 T cell receptor beta chains from one sample sequenced in a study of STAT3 mutations in large granular lymphocyte leukemia. General observations from the study: Every T-cell large granular lymphocyte leukemia patient had at least one immunodominant TCR beta clonotype.

The table came from immunoSEQ multiplex PCR; TCRdb's copy has only in-frame clones and leaves some out. The sample carries about 10,000 clones, roughly nine tenths recorded once. Their antigens remain unidentified. The sequencing sample was made of peripheral blood mononuclear cells. The receptors shown here come from a man aged 55 to 69 with T-cell large granular lymphocyte leukemia. Some clones in this sample may be carry-over from other donors' samples.

The rearrangement links TRBV6-5 to TRBJ1-5, with D possibly TRBD1 on 5 matching bases. Germline V gene sequence: CDR1 MNHEY, CDR2 SVGAGI. V dropped 6 bases and J dropped 1 base, with 7 bases sitting between them. The CDR3 has 13 residues. The CDR3 nucleotides read TGTGCCAGCAGGCCAGGGAGCAATCAGCCCCAGCATTTT. This codes for CASRPGSNQPQHF.

The chain recombines TRBV19 with TRBJ1-5, with TRBD1 as a possible D gene (5 bases). The V end was cut by 5 bases, the J end by 3 bases, with 17 bases between. Germline CDR1 LNHDA, CDR2 SQIVND (reference sequence). The CDR3 spans 16 residues. The CDR3 protein is CASSSMTVGYNQPQHF. The CDR3 region has the DNA TGTGCCAGTAGTTCGATGACAGTGGGCTACAATCAGCCCCAGCATTTT.

The J gene is TRBJ1-1, the V gene TRBV7-8; TRBD1 might be the D (6 bases). Trimming left V 6 bases short and J 2 bases short, with 19 bases between. CDR1 and CDR2 (germline): SGHVS, FQNEAQ. The CDR3 spans 16 residues. The chain's CDR3 is CASRSGLGATNTEAFF. The CDR3, as DNA: TGTGCCAGCAGAAGCGGACTGGGGGCCACAAACACTGAAGCTTTCTTT.

V usage is TRBV30 and J usage is TRBJ1-2, with 10 bases matching TRBD1. Germline lookup yields CDR1 GTSNPN and CDR2 SVGIG (reference sequence). Trimming removed 3 bases from V and 8 bases from J; junction bases left unmatched: 6. The CDR3 is 13 residues long. CDR3 coding DNA: TGTGCCTGGAGCCTCGGGACAGGGGAGGGCTACACCTTC. Protein: CAWSLGTGEGYTF.

This clone was recorded once. The rearrangement uses TRBV6-1 and TRBJ2-3, with D possibly matching TRBD1 (6 bases). V was pared by 6 bases and J by 8 bases, with 18 bases between. The CDR3 covers 14 residues. Germline V CDR1 and CDR2: MNHNS, SASEGT. The CDR3 DNA sequence: TGTGCCAGCAGCCGGAATAACGCACAGGGTACGCAGTATTTT. This gives the protein CASSRNNAQGTQYF.

The rearrangement joins TRBV7-2 to TRBJ2-5, with 9 bases identical to TRBD2. The CDR3 runs 17 residues. From germline, CDR1 is SGHTA and CDR2 FQGNSA. The V gene end was trimmed by 1 base and the J gene end by 4 bases; junction bases not matched to a gene: 10. CDR3 protein: CASSLGGSGRWGETQYF. Written as DNA, the CDR3 is TGTGCCAGCAGCTTAGGGGGTAGCGGGAGATGGGGAGAGACCCAGTACTTC. Looking up the rest from reference TRBV7-2 and TRBJ2-5 gives the full variable domain: GAGVSQSPSNKVTEKGKDVELRCDPISGHTALYWYRQSLGQGLEFLIYFQGNSAPDKSGLPSDRFSAERTGGSVSTLTIQRTQQEDSAVYLCASSLGGSGRWGETQYFGPGTRLLVL.